The present T cell receptor beta chain was sequenced within a study of beta chain features in type 1 diabetes. Points from the study as a whole: TCRB CDR3s were moderately but significantly shorter in Type 1 diabetes patients in all four CD4+ subsets. In type 1 diabetes patients, VDJ junctions had fewer insertions; deletions at these junctions were more frequent.

About this clone: Its matching antigen is unknown. In the same sample, other DNA sequences code for this CDR3.

Since all of the isolated RNA was reverse transcribed, expressed TCRB transcripts were what got sequenced. An average of around 3.9 million reads was obtained for naive, central memory and regulatory T cell samples. Generated by immunoSEQ multiplex PCR, the TCRdb table keeps only in-frame clones and is missing some. Of roughly 450,000 clones listed, roughly 11% are singletons. With V trimmed by 6 bases and J by 7 bases, 0 bases remained unmatched. Germline CDR1 reads SQVTM; CDR2 reads ANQGSEA. The CDR3 has 11 residues. Sequencing was performed on naive CD4+ T cells from blood. The origin of this receptor is a woman aged 18-30 years in good health. The chain employs TRBV29-1 and TRBJ1-2; the match to TRBD1 covers 12 bases. The CDR3 is CSVGQGAGYTF. The CDR3 bases are TGCAGCGTGGGACAGGGGGCTGGCTACACCTTC.